These 31 T cell receptor beta chains share one sample of origin, sequenced in a study of blood T cell repertoires in COVID-19. The data were produced by immunoSEQ multiplex PCR, yet TCRdb's version contains in-frame clones alone and is incomplete. Of 150,000 or so clones in the sample, over 75% were seen once. The source material was peripheral blood. The receptors here all came from a human donor in a cohort sampled during active COVID-19.

J is TRBJ2-1 and V is TRBV7-8, with D possibly being TRBD2 (5 bases). The germline V and J ends were trimmed by 5 bases and 10 bases, with 15 bases remaining between them. Germline CDR1 reads SGHVS; CDR2 reads FQNEAQ. The CDR3 runs to 13 residues. This chain's CDR3 is CASSARVAQEQFF. The CDR3 DNA reads as TGTGCCAGCAGCGCGAGGGTAGCGCAGGAGCAGTTCTTC.

The chain recombines TRBV5-6 with TRBJ2-3; possibly TRBD2 for D (5 bases). Between the trimmed V and J ends, which lost 1 base and 6 bases, there was a span of 15 bases. The germline V gene encodes CDR1 SGHDT and CDR2 YYEEEE. CDR3 length: 15 residues. The CDR3 DNA sequence: TGTGCCAGCAGCTTGTGGGCCGGGGTCCGGGATACGCAGTATTTT. It specifies CASSLWAGVRDTQYF.

This chain joins TRBV18 and TRBJ1-2; 9 bases align to TRBD1. There are 13 residues in the CDR3. V gave up 5 bases and J gave up 8 bases; unmatched junction bases: 6. CDR1 is KGHSH, CDR2 LQKENI, per germline. This chain's CDR3 is CASSGQGMSGYTF. CDR3 in DNA: TGTGCCAGCTCAGGACAGGGGATGAGCGGCTACACCTTC.

The chain has TRBV10-3 and TRBJ2-2; tentative D call: TRBD2 (5 bases). The CDR3 length is 15 residues. With 7 bases removed from V and 5 bases from J, the gap between germline ends came to 17 bases. Per germline, CDR1 ENHRY and CDR2 SYGVKD. Written as DNA, the CDR3 is TGTGCCATCACCGCGGAGGCCCCAGGTACCGGGGAGCTGTTTTTT. This codes for CAITAEAPGTGELFF.

The chain links TRBV4-2 to TRBJ1-5; TRBD1 agrees at 7 bases. The ends lost 1 base at V and 5 bases at J; junction bases unmatched: 5. Germline V gene lookup returns CDR1 LGHNA and CDR2 YNFKEQ. The CDR3 loop spans 15 amino acids. The CDR3 loop reads CASSQVTGEDQPQHF. The CDR3 DNA follows: TGTGCCAGCAGCCAAGTAACAGGGGAGGATCAGCCCCAGCATTTT.

This clone was counted once. The rearrangement links TRBV7-3 to TRBJ2-6, with unresolved D. The V and J ends lost 5 bases and 0 bases respectively, with 14 bases between them. The length of the CDR3 is 17 residues. CDR1 SGHTA and CDR2 FQGTGA come from the germline V gene. CDR3 in amino acids: CASSAIQAPSGANVLTF. CDR3 in DNA: TGTGCCAGCAGCGCCATCCAAGCTCCCTCTGGGGCCAACGTCCTGACTTTC.

This clone was found once. The chain carries TRBV2 and TRBJ2-5, with D perhaps matching TRBD1 (6 bases). The V end was cut by 6 bases, the J end by 2 bases, with 19 bases between. The CDR3 is 16 residues long. Per the germline V gene, CDR1 is SNHLY and CDR2 is FYNNEI. In DNA form, the CDR3 reads TGTGCCAGCAGCTGGACAGACGCCGAGGTACAAGAGACCCAGTACTTC. Amino acid sequence: CASSWTDAEVQETQYF. Combining the CDR3 with reference TRBV2 and TRBJ2-5 gives the whole variable domain EPEVTQTPSHQVTQMGQEVILRCVPISNHLYFYWYRQILGQKVEFLVSFYNNEISEKSEIFDDQFSVERPDGSNFTLKIRSTKLEDSAMYFCASSWTDAEVQETQYFGPGTRLLVL.

This clone was seen once. The chain employs TRBV7-2 and TRBJ1-2; 8 bases fit TRBD1. The CDR3 sequence is 15 residues long. V shed 5 bases and J 4 bases; nucleotides not matched to a gene: 9. Germline CDR1 and CDR2: SGHTA and FQGNSA. DNA for the CDR3: TGTGCCAGCAGCCTTGGACAGGGACTATCCTATGGCTACACCTTC. Translation: CASSLGQGLSYGYTF.

The J gene is TRBJ1-4, the V gene TRBV21-1. TRBV21-1 is a pseudogene locus. The CDR3 totals 13 residues. CDR3 in amino acids: CASRGETNEKLFF. DNA of the CDR3: TGTGCCAGTCGGGGGGAAACTAATGAAAAACTGTTTTTT.

The CDR3 here is CASSTDTRFFYGYTF. For the CDR3, the DNA is TGTGCCAGCAGCACCGACACTCGATTCTTCTATGGCTACACCTTC. The rearrangement links TRBV5-5 to TRBJ1-2; D remains ambiguous. This CDR3 is 15 amino acids long. From germline, CDR1 is SGHKS and CDR2 YYEKEE (reference sequence). Trimming left V 4 bases short and J 4 bases short, with 17 bases between. The whole variable domain, remainder taken from reference TRBV5-5 and TRBJ1-2, is DAGVTQSPTHLIKTRGQQVTLRCSPISGHKSVSWYQQVLGQGPQFIFQYYEKEERGRGNFPDRFSARQFPNYSSELNVNALLLGDSALYLCASSTDTRFFYGYTFGSGTRLTVV.

This rearrangement joins TRBV7-3 to TRBJ2-2; possible D gene TRBD1, 5 bases. V was clipped by 5 bases and J by 1 base, with 14 bases between them. Germline loops: CDR1 SGHTA, CDR2 FQGTGA. This CDR3 region has 16 residues. CDR3 DNA sequence: TGTGCCAGCAGCCCAACGACAGTGTTGAACACCGGGGAGCTGTTTTTT. This sequence encodes CASSPTTVLNTGELFF.

V and J are TRBV7-9 and TRBJ2-7; 9 bases map to TRBD2. Germline V gene sequence: CDR1 SEHNR, CDR2 FQNEAQ (reference sequence). This CDR3 region has 14 residues. Trimming at V came to 6 bases and at J to 3 bases, leaving 6 bases not matched to a gene. This CDR3 reads CASRDSGGDYEQYF. For the CDR3, the DNA is TGTGCCAGCAGGGATAGCGGGGGTGACTACGAGCAGTACTTC.

The gene calls are TRBV6-2 or TRBV6-3 and TRBJ2-7; D gene uncertain. Germline lookup yields CDR1 MNHEY and CDR2 SVGEGT. V was cut by 6 bases and J by 3 bases, with 15 bases left in between. The length of the CDR3 is 14 residues. This CDR3 reads CASSRVLFFYEQYF. Here the CDR3 DNA reads TGTGCCAGCAGCCGCGTATTATTTTTCTACGAGCAGTACTTC.

The V call is TRBV5-1, the J call TRBJ1-4, with TRBD1 identical over 9 bases. V trimming: 0 bases; J trimming: 5 bases; junction bases outside the gene matches: 8. Germline V gene lookup returns CDR1 SGHRS and CDR2 YFSETQ. This CDR3 has 17 amino acids. CDR3 amino acids: CASSLATGTGPNEKLFF. In DNA, the CDR3 is TGCGCCAGCAGCTTGGCCACCGGGACAGGGCCAAATGAAAAACTGTTTTTT.

V gene TRBV18 combines with J gene TRBJ1-5, with D unresolved. The germline CDR1 and CDR2 sequences are KGHSH and LQKENI. V dropped 5 bases and J dropped 0 bases, with 8 bases sitting between them. The CDR3 loop spans 14 amino acids. The CDR3 DNA is TGTGCCAGCTCAGAGGAGTATAGCAATCAGCCCCAGCATTTT. Protein product: CASSEEYSNQPQHF. Full variable domain (missing parts from reference TRBV18 and TRBJ1-5): NAGVMQNPRHLVRRRGQEARLRCSPMKGHSHVYWYRQLPEEGLKFMVYLQKENIIDESGMPKERFSAEFPKEGPSILRIQQVVRGDSAAYFCASSEEYSNQPQHFGDGTRLSIL.

The chain is built from TRBV2 and TRBJ1-2; 7 positions match TRBD1. The germline V gene has CDR1 SNHLY and CDR2 FYNNEI. This CDR3 spans 13 amino acids. Germline trimming cut 6 bases from V and 5 bases from J; bases unmatched to any gene: 6. CDR3 loop: CASSGDSLYGYTF. Written as DNA, the CDR3 is TGTGCCAGCAGCGGGGACAGCTTATATGGCTACACCTTC. Looking up the rest from reference TRBV2 and TRBJ1-2 gives the full variable domain: EPEVTQTPSHQVTQMGQEVILRCVPISNHLYFYWYRQILGQKVEFLVSFYNNEISEKSEIFDDQFSVERPDGSNFTLKIRSTKLEDSAMYFCASSGDSLYGYTFGSGTRLTVV.

Only a few counts were recorded for this clone. The rearrangement joins TRBV11-3 to TRBJ1-3, with 7 nucleotides matching TRBD1. The CDR3 is 15 amino acids. CDR1 SGHNT and CDR2 YENEEA come from the germline V gene. J was trimmed by 2 bases and V by 3 bases; bases with no gene match: 4. CDR3 sequence reads: CASSLRQGAGNTIYF. CDR3 nucleotides: TGTGCCAGCAGCTTGAGACAGGGTGCTGGAAACACCATATATTTT.

This chain joins TRBV18 and TRBJ1-1; 9 positions match TRBD1. Germline assignment: CDR1 KGHSH and CDR2 LQKENI. V was clipped by 6 bases and J by 6 bases; unmatched bases: 20. This CDR3 has 18 amino acids. CDR3 in amino acids: CASSPRGTTGGAWAEAFF. DNA for the CDR3: TGTGCCAGCTCCCCGAGGGGAACTACAGGGGGCGCATGGGCTGAAGCTTTCTTT. Full variable domain (remainder filled in from reference TRBV18 and TRBJ1-1): NAGVMQNPRHLVRRRGQEARLRCSPMKGHSHVYWYRQLPEEGLKFMVYLQKENIIDESGMPKERFSAEFPKEGPSILRIQQVVRGDSAAYFCASSPRGTTGGAWAEAFFGQGTRLTVV.

The chain uses TRBV4-3 and TRBJ2-7; 7 positions match TRBD1. Germline V gene data show CDR1 as LGHNA and CDR2 as YSLEER. The CDR3 covers 16 residues. J was trimmed by 6 bases and V by 0 bases; bases with no gene match: 11. In DNA, the CDR3 is TGCGCCAGCAGCCAAGATAACGGCCAGGGGGTAAGCGAGCAGTACTTC. Protein sequence: CASSQDNGQGVSEQYF.

V usage is TRBV11-1 and J usage is TRBJ2-1; 10 bases agree with TRBD1. J gave up 3 bases and V 6 bases, and 5 bases lay outside the gene matches. This CDR3 region has 15 residues. CDR1 and CDR2 (germline): SGHAT, FQDESV (reference sequence). CDR3 bases: TGTGCCAGCAGACTCGGACAGGGGGACTACAATGAGCAGTTCTTC. Its translation is CASRLGQGDYNEQFF.

The J gene is TRBJ2-3, the V gene TRBV11-3; D not certain. Looked up from germline, CDR1 is SGHNT and CDR2 is YENEEA. The CDR3 runs to 11 residues. The germline V and J ends were trimmed by 5 bases and 2 bases, with 2 bases remaining between them. The CDR3 sequence: CASSLTDTQYF. CDR3 DNA: TGTGCCAGCAGCCTCACAGATACGCAGTATTTT.

CDR3 coding DNA: TGTGCCAGCAGCCGTAGTATAGGGGGCAATCAGCCCCAGCATTTT. This gives the protein CASSRSIGGNQPQHF. The chain uses TRBV7-2 and TRBJ1-5; possibly TRBD1 for D (5 bases). V lost 5 bases, J lost 2 bases, and 13 bases lay in between. The CDR3 contains 15 residues. Germline-derived CDR1 and CDR2 are SGHTA and FQGNSA.

The J gene is TRBJ1-4, the V gene TRBV14, with 8 bases identical to TRBD1. The CDR3 runs 17 residues. V lost 3 bases and J lost 3; bases outside the gene matches: 9. CDR1 is SGHDN and CDR2 is FVKESK in the germline V gene. This chain's CDR3 is CASSQHRTGGANEKLFF. The CDR3 region has the DNA TGTGCCAGCAGCCAGCACCGAACAGGGGGAGCTAATGAAAAACTGTTTTTT.

The chain recombines TRBV13 with TRBJ1-4; tentative D call: TRBD1 (5 bases). This CDR3 has 13 residues. V lost 4 bases to trimming and J lost 8 bases, with 11 bases between them. Germline lookup yields CDR1 PRHDT and CDR2 FYEKMQ (reference sequence). In DNA form, the CDR3 reads TGTGCCAGCAGCTACAAGGGGAGGGAAAAACTGTTTTTT. Its translation is CASSYKGREKLFF.

The V call is TRBV19, the J call TRBJ2-1; D not resolved. Trimming took off 4 bases at V and 5 bases at J, with 6 bases between the two ends. CDR3 size: 12 residues. Germline lookup yields CDR1 LNHDA and CDR2 SQIVND (reference sequence). CDR3 bases: TGTGCCAGTAGTACCTTAGACAATGAGCAGTTCTTC. This encodes CASSTLDNEQFF.

The chain has TRBV2 and TRBJ2-2; the match to TRBD1 covers 7 bases. Germline V lookup: CDR1 SNHLY, CDR2 FYNNEI. The CDR3 is 15 amino acids. The ends lost 2 bases at V and 6 bases at J; junction bases unmatched: 6. The CDR3 sequence: CASSEQGGRAGELFF. The CDR3 region has the DNA TGTGCCAGCAGTGAACAAGGGGGCAGGGCCGGGGAGCTGTTTTTT.

The V call is TRBV11-2, the J call TRBJ2-1; TRBD2 matches at 8 bases. The CDR3 totals 17 residues. V dropped 5 bases and J dropped 1; count of bases not matched to a gene: 10. The germline V gene encodes CDR1 SGHAT and CDR2 FQNNGV. CDR3 nucleotide sequence: TGTGCCAGCAGCCCGTCGTTGTCTAGCGGGTCCTACAATGAGCAGTTCTTC. Protein: CASSPSLSSGSYNEQFF.

This clone was picked up one time. This chain connects TRBV6-1 to TRBJ2-3, with 15 bases that match TRBD2. Looked up from germline, CDR1 is MNHNS and CDR2 is SASEGT. J was trimmed by 9 bases and V by 2 bases; bases with no gene match: 3. CDR3 length equals 15 residues. The CDR3: CASSERTSGRATQYF. CDR3 DNA: TGTGCCAGCAGTGAAAGGACTAGCGGGAGGGCCACGCAGTATTTT.

This clone was recorded only once. This sequence joins TRBV18 and TRBJ2-5; 7 bases map to TRBD1. This CDR3 spans 14 amino acids. Germline CDR1 is KGHSH and CDR2 is LQKENI. V was pared by 6 bases and J by 0 bases, with 4 bases of the junction left unmatched. DNA of the CDR3: TGTGCCAGCTCTCCGGGACAGTACCAAGAGACCCAGTACTTC. It yields the protein CASSPGQYQETQYF.

This clone was counted a few times. This chain joins TRBV7-3 and TRBJ2-2, with 7 bases matching TRBD1. Germline trimming cut 3 bases from V and 7 bases from J; bases unmatched to any gene: 5. This CDR3 contains 14 residues. Germline loops: CDR1 SGHTA, CDR2 FQGTGA. The CDR3 spells CASSFQGDGGELFF. CDR3 sequence (DNA): TGTGCCAGCAGCTTTCAGGGGGACGGCGGGGAGCTGTTTTTT.

The chain employs TRBV21-1 and TRBJ1-2; the table's D gene call, TRBD1, was not cross checked with the DNA. TRBV21-1 is a pseudogene. This CDR3 contains 12 residues. DNA of the CDR3: TGTGCCAGCAGCGACATCAGGGGTGGCTACACCTTC. Translating gives CASSDIRGGYTF.